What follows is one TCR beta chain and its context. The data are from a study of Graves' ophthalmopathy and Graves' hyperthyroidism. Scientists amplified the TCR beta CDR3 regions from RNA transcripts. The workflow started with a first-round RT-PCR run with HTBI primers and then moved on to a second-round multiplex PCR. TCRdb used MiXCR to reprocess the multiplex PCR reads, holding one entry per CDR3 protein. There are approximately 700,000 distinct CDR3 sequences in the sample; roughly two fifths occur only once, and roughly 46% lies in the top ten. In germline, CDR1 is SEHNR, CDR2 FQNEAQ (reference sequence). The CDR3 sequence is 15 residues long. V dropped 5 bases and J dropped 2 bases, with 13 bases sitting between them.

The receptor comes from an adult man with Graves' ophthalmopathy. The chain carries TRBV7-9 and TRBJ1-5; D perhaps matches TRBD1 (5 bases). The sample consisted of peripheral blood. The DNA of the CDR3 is TGTGCCAGCAGCGCAGTAGGAGGGGGCAATCAGCCCCAGCATTTT. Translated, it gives CASSAVGGGNQPQHF.